This is a list of T cell receptor beta chains from one sample in a study of T cell responses to AZD1222 COVID-19 vaccine. The data were produced by immunoSEQ multiplex PCR, yet TCRdb's version contains in-frame clones alone and is incomplete. The sample has nearly 200,000 clones, 85% to 95% seen once. Sequencing used peripheral blood, obtained 28 days after the second AZD1222 dose. Source of these receptors: an adult who received the AZD1222 COVID-19 vaccine. Both conserved end residues are part of each CDR3. Each record gives: V gene, D gene, J gene, CDR3 protein, CDR3 DNA. The D gene is left open where the match is weak.

v_gene: TRBV11-3
d_gene: .
j_gene: TRBJ2-7
CDR3aa: CASSSYRENPSYEQYF
CDR3nt: TGTGCCAGCAGCTCCTACAGGGAAAATCCTTCCTACGAGCAGTACTTC

v_gene: TRBV5-5
d_gene: .
j_gene: TRBJ1-1
CDR3aa: CASSFTYSTEAFF
CDR3nt: TGTGCCAGCAGCTTCACGTATTCCACTGAAGCTTTCTTT

v_gene: TRBV7-2
d_gene: TRBD1
j_gene: TRBJ1-6
CDR3aa: CASSTQGGTPLHF
CDR3nt: TGTGCCAGCAGCACCCAGGGGGGAACACCCCTCCACTTT

v_gene: TRBV19
d_gene: .
j_gene: TRBJ1-4
CDR3aa: CASSIGAGQEKLFF
CDR3nt: TGTGCCAGTAGTATAGGAGCTGGACAGGAAAAACTGTTTTTT

v_gene: TRBV6-2/TRBV6-3
d_gene: .
j_gene: TRBJ1-5
CDR3aa: CASSSVEVQPQHF
CDR3nt: TGTGCCAGCAGTTCCGTCGAGGTTCAGCCCCAGCATTTT

v_gene: TRBV7-9
d_gene: .
j_gene: TRBJ2-7
CDR3aa: CASSLARGFLDF
CDR3nt: TGTGCCAGCAGCTTAGCTCGGGGCTTTTTGGACTTC

v_gene: TRBV5-1
d_gene: .
j_gene: TRBJ2-2
CDR3aa: CASSMTGVSAGELFF
CDR3nt: TGCGCCAGCAGCATGACGGGGGTTAGCGCCGGGGAGCTGTTTTTT

v_gene: TRBV24-1
d_gene: .
j_gene: TRBJ1-1
CDR3aa: CAAGARDTEAFF
CDR3nt: TGTGCCGCGGGGGCGCGGGACACTGAAGCTTTCTTT

v_gene: TRBV19
d_gene: .
j_gene: TRBJ1-5
CDR3aa: CASSRSNQPQHF
CDR3nt: TGTGCCAGTAGTAGGAGCAATCAGCCCCAGCATTTT

v_gene: TRBV18
d_gene: .
j_gene: TRBJ2-1
CDR3aa: CASSPGANNEQFF
CDR3nt: TGTGCCAGCTCACCGGGAGCTAACAATGAGCAGTTCTTC

v_gene: TRBV13
d_gene: .
j_gene: TRBJ1-4
CDR3aa: CASSFRQPTNEKLFF
CDR3nt: TGTGCCAGCAGCTTCCGGCAGCCAACTAATGAAAAACTGTTTTTT

v_gene: TRBV6-5
d_gene: .
j_gene: TRBJ1-6
CDR3aa: CASRFGGDNSPLHF
CDR3nt: TGTGCCAGCAGATTTGGCGGAGATAATTCACCCCTCCACTTT

v_gene: TRBV3-1/TRBV3-2
d_gene: TRBD2
j_gene: TRBJ2-2
CDR3aa: CASSRFTSGGRTGELFF
CDR3nt: TGTGCCAGCAGCCGCTTTACTAGCGGGGGTCGCACCGGGGAGCTGTTTTTT

v_gene: TRBV4-1
d_gene: TRBD1
j_gene: TRBJ2-2
CDR3aa: CASSQDRGTGGSYLTNTGELFF
CDR3nt: TGCGCCAGCAGCCAAGATCGGGGGACAGGGGGCTCCTACCTTACGAACACCGGGGAGCTGTTTTTT

v_gene: TRBV4-3
d_gene: TRBD2
j_gene: TRBJ2-3
CDR3aa: CASSQDPGGTDTQYF
CDR3nt: TGCGCCAGCAGCCAAGATCCGGGGGGGACAGATACGCAGTATTTT

v_gene: TRBV6-5
d_gene: TRBD1
j_gene: TRBJ2-1
CDR3aa: CASRGTAYSYNEQFF
CDR3nt: TGTGCCAGCAGGGGGACAGCTTACTCCTACAATGAGCAGTTCTTC

v_gene: TRBV14
d_gene: .
j_gene: TRBJ1-1
CDR3aa: CASSQGRLYRMNTEAFF
CDR3nt: TGTGCCAGCAGCCAAGGTCGGTTGTACCGCATGAACACTGAAGCTTTCTTT

v_gene: TRBV9
d_gene: TRBD2
j_gene: TRBJ2-1
CDR3aa: CASSPTSGGSYNEQFF
CDR3nt: TGTGCCAGCAGCCCAACTAGCGGGGGATCCTACAATGAGCAGTTCTTC

v_gene: TRBV12-5
d_gene: .
j_gene: TRBJ1-3
CDR3aa: CASGFGGDGNTIYF
CDR3nt: TGTGCTAGTGGTTTCGGGGGGGACGGAAACACCATATATTTT

v_gene: TRBV5-1
d_gene: .
j_gene: TRBJ2-5
CDR3aa: CASSPAGVGETQYF
CDR3nt: TGCGCCAGCAGCCCCGCCGGGGTAGGAGAGACCCAGTACTTC

v_gene: TRBV10-2
d_gene: .
j_gene: TRBJ1-5
CDR3aa: CASSEQETQPQHF
CDR3nt: TGCGCCAGCAGTGAACAGGAGACTCAGCCCCAGCATTTT

v_gene: TRBV7-2
d_gene: .
j_gene: TRBJ1-2
CDR3aa: CASSDFGGTVYGYTF
CDR3nt: TGTGCCAGCAGCGACTTTGGGGGTACCGTCTATGGCTACACCTTC

v_gene: TRBV5-1
d_gene: TRBD1
j_gene: TRBJ1-4
CDR3aa: CASSIQGAVTNEKLFF
CDR3nt: TGCGCCAGCAGTATACAGGGGGCCGTAACTAATGAAAAACTGTTTTTT

v_gene: TRBV5-1
d_gene: .
j_gene: TRBJ2-2
CDR3aa: CASRGENTGELFF
CDR3nt: TGCGCCAGCAGAGGCGAGAACACCGGGGAGCTGTTTTTT

v_gene: TRBV6-5
d_gene: .
j_gene: TRBJ1-2
CDR3aa: CASSTKGGGYGYTF
CDR3nt: TGTGCCAGCAGTACGAAAGGGGGTGGCTATGGCTACACCTTC

v_gene: TRBV2
d_gene: .
j_gene: TRBJ1-1
CDR3aa: CASSDLGSTEAFF
CDR3nt: TGTGCCAGCAGTGATCTAGGGAGCACTGAAGCTTTCTTT

v_gene: TRBV19
d_gene: .
j_gene: TRBJ1-5
CDR3aa: CASSVSSMHWEPQHF
CDR3nt: TGTGCCAGTAGCGTCTCTAGCATGCACTGGGAACCCCAGCATTTT

v_gene: TRBV15
d_gene: .
j_gene: TRBJ1-1
CDR3aa: CATSREAENTEAFF
CDR3nt: TGTGCCACCAGCAGAGAAGCGGAGAACACTGAAGCTTTCTTT

v_gene: TRBV7-9
d_gene: TRBD1
j_gene: TRBJ1-2
CDR3aa: CASSLAGTAYTF
CDR3nt: TGTGCCAGCAGCTTAGCCGGGACAGCTTACACCTTC

v_gene: TRBV12-5
d_gene: .
j_gene: TRBJ1-2
CDR3aa: CASGPPQGNANYGYTF
CDR3nt: TGTGCTAGTGGTCCCCCCCAGGGGAACGCTAACTATGGCTACACCTTC

v_gene: TRBV10-3
d_gene: TRBD1
j_gene: TRBJ2-5
CDR3aa: CAMSTGQDQETQYF
CDR3nt: TGTGCCATGTCGACAGGGCAAGACCAAGAGACCCAGTACTTC

v_gene: TRBV7-9
d_gene: TRBD1
j_gene: TRBJ1-2
CDR3aa: CASSFQGQPSYTF
CDR3nt: TGTGCCAGCAGCTTTCAGGGACAGCCCAGCTACACCTTC

v_gene: TRBV29-1
d_gene: .
j_gene: TRBJ1-1
CDR3aa: CSVELGGAGTEAFF
CDR3nt: TGCAGCGTTGAGCTCGGGGGCGCTGGCACTGAAGCTTTCTTT

v_gene: TRBV7-2
d_gene: .
j_gene: TRBJ2-5
CDR3aa: CASSLSRGQVETQYF
CDR3nt: TGTGCCAGCAGCTTATCCCGGGGCCAGGTGGAGACCCAGTACTTC

v_gene: TRBV5-4
d_gene: .
j_gene: TRBJ2-1
CDR3aa: CASSLTGDLNEQFF
CDR3nt: TGTGCCAGCAGTCTAACAGGAGACCTCAATGAGCAGTTCTTC

v_gene: TRBV9
d_gene: .
j_gene: TRBJ2-2
CDR3aa: CASSSSRGGSNTGELFF
CDR3nt: TGTGCCAGCAGCTCGAGCCGTGGGGGTTCGAACACCGGGGAGCTGTTTTTT

v_gene: TRBV3-1/TRBV3-2
d_gene: .
j_gene: TRBJ2-1
CDR3aa: CASSPWDSRRGNEQFF
CDR3nt: TGTGCCAGCAGCCCGTGGGACTCACGCAGGGGCAATGAGCAGTTCTTC

v_gene: TRBV18
d_gene: TRBD2
j_gene: TRBJ2-7
CDR3aa: CASSLTSGGAYEQYF
CDR3nt: TGTGCCAGCTCTCTAACTAGCGGGGGGGCCTACGAGCAGTACTTC

v_gene: TRBV6-2/TRBV6-3
d_gene: TRBD1
j_gene: TRBJ1-1
CDR3aa: CASSYHRTGGTEAFF
CDR3nt: TGTGCCAGCAGTTACCACCGGACAGGGGGGACTGAAGCTTTCTTT

v_gene: TRBV19
d_gene: .
j_gene: TRBJ2-1
CDR3aa: CASSFQGISYNEQFF
CDR3nt: TGTGCCAGTAGTTTCCAGGGTATCTCCTACAATGAGCAGTTCTTC